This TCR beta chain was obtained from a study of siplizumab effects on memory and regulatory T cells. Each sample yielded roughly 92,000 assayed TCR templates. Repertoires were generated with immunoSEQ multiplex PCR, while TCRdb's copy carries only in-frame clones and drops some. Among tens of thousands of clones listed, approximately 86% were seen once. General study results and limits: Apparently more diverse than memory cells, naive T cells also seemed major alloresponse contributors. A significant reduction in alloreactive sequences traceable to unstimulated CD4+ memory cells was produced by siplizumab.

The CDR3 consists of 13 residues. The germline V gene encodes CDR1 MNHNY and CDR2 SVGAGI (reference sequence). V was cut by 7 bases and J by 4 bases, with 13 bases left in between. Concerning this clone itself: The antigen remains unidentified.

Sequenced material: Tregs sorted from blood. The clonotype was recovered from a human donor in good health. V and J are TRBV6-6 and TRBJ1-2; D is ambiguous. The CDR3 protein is CASTDLGLYGYTF. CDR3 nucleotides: TGTGCCAGCACCGATCTCGGACTCTATGGCTACACCTTC.